This T cell receptor (beta chain) is drawn from a study of blood T cell repertoires in COVID-19. Study-level information: The United States, Italy and Spain provided the acute and convalescent COVID-19 samples. T cells, B-cell-depleted T cells, or PBMCs supplied cDNA or gDNA.

As originally analysed: Reference gene primers were amplified, and this amplification served to estimate nucleated cell counts. Using immunoSEQ multiplex PCR, the repertoire was profiled, and TCRdb retains in-frame clones only, with some absent. V and J calls and clone size are those listed in that table; D and trimming were worked out from the DNA. Counted here are around 170,000 clones, 70% to 90% occurring once; the ten biggest clones make up roughly 8.7%. The CDR3 covers 14 residues. After removal of 5 bases from V and 2 bases from J, the junction contained 2 bases not matched to a gene. CDR1 and CDR2 from the germline V gene are SGHNT and YENEEA.

The sequence was collected from a man aged 45 to 65 with active or convalescent COVID-19. Sequenced input: peripheral blood. The chain is built from TRBV11-3 and TRBJ2-2, with 7 bases identical to TRBD1. This chain's CDR3 is CASSRQGNTGELFF. The DNA of the CDR3 is TGTGCCAGCAGCCGACAGGGAAACACCGGGGAGCTGTTTTTT.